This TCR beta chain was captured in a study of CD8+ T cells in alopecia areata. Sequencing templates came from extracted RNA that was reverse transcribed into cDNA. The repertoire was sequenced with immunoSEQ multiplex PCR; TCRdb's copy has only in-frame clones and lacks some. Of roughly 150,000 clones in the sample, more than 45% are singletons; the top ten hold roughly 21%. Findings and limits, study-wide: Besides other cells, scalp samples also yield sequences of resident alphabeta T cells from normal skin.

This clone has just a few counts. Its antigen is unknown. Deletions cut 2 bases from V and 8 bases from J, with 7 bases between. This CDR3 has 12 amino acids. CDR1 and CDR2 (germline): SEHNR, FQNEAQ (reference sequence). The receptor comes from a human donor with alopecia areata. Sequencing was performed on CD8+ T cells sorted from blood, taken at week 0. The gene calls are TRBV7-9 and TRBJ2-1; D not certain. The DNA for the CDR3 is TGTGCCAGCAGCTTACCGGACGATGAGCAGTTCTTC. Amino acids: CASSLPDDEQFF.